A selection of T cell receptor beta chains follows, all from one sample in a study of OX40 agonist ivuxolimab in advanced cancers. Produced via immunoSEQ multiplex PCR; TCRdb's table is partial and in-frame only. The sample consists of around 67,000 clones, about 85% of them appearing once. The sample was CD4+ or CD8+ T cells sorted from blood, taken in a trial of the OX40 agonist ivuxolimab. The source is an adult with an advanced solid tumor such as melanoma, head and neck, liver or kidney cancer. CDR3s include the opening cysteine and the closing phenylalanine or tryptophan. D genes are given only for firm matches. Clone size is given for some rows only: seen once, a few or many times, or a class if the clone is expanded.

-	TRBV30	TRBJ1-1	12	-	CAWSIKGLAAFF	TGTGCCTGGAGTATCAAGGGCTTGGCGGCTTTCTTT
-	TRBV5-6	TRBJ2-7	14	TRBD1	CASSLVDRGYEQYF	TGTGCCAGCAGCTTGGTGGACAGGGGATACGAGCAGTACTTC
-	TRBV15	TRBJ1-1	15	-	CATSRPTHLNTEAFF	TGTGCCACCAGCAGACCTACACACCTGAACACTGAAGCTTTCTTT
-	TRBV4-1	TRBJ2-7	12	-	CASSPRPDEQYF	TGCGCCAGCAGCCCGAGGCCTGACGAGCAGTACTTC
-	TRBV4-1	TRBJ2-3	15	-	CASSQAGTTLDTQYF	TGCGCCAGCAGCCAAGCCGGGACGACGTTGGATACGCAGTATTTT
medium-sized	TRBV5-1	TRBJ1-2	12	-	CASSLGEDGYTF	TGCGCCAGCAGCTTGGGGGAAGACGGCTACACCTTC
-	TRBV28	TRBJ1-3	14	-	CASRLATFGNTIYF	TGTGCCAGCCGCCTTGCAACTTTTGGAAACACCATATATTTT
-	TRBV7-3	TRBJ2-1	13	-	CASSLGGSYEQFF	TGTGCCAGCAGCTTAGGGGGATCATATGAGCAGTTCTTC
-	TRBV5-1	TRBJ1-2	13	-	CASSLQGSYGYTF	TGCGCCAGCAGCTTGCAGGGTTCCTATGGCTACACCTTC
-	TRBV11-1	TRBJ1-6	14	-	CASSLAPGTSPLHF	TGTGCCAGCAGCTTAGCACCGGGCACTTCACCCCTCCACTTT
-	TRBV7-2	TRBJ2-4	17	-	CASSSRLGLTHQNIQYF	TGTGCCAGCAGCTCCCGACTAGGGCTTACCCACCAAAACATTCAGTACTTC
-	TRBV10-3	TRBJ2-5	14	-	CAIRDTGFQETQYF	TGTGCCATCAGGGACACAGGGTTCCAAGAGACCCAGTACTTC
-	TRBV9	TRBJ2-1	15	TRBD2	CASSAIAGGPVEQFF	TGTGCCAGCAGCGCGATAGCGGGGGGGCCGGTTGAGCAGTTCTTC
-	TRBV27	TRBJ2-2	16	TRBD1	CASSKGQGSFTGELFF	TGTGCCAGCAGTAAAGGACAGGGTTCCTTCACCGGGGAGCTGTTTTTT
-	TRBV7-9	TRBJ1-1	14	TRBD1	CASSEVTGDTEAFF	TGTGCCAGCAGCGAGGTGACAGGGGACACTGAAGCTTTCTTT
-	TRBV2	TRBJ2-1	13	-	CASKISGYNEQFF	TGTGCCAGCAAGATTAGCGGATACAATGAGCAGTTCTTC
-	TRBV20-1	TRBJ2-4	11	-	CSARDMDIQYF	TGCAGTGCTAGAGATATGGACATTCAGTACTTC
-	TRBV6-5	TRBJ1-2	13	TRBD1	CASRRTGSYGYTF	TGTGCCAGCAGACGGACAGGGAGCTATGGCTACACCTTC
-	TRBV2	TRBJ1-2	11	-	CARRGRFGYTF	TGTGCCAGAAGAGGACGGTTTGGCTACACCTTC
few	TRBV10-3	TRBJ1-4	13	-	CAISLTPNEKLFF	TGTGCCATCAGTCTGACACCGAATGAAAAACTGTTTTTT
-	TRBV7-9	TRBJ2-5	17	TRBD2	CASSSFTSGGAGETQYF	TGTGCCAGCAGCTCGTTCACTAGCGGGGGGGCCGGAGAGACCCAGTACTTC
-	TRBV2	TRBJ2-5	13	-	CASSEALRETQYF	TGTGCCAGCAGTGAAGCTTTAAGGGAGACCCAGTACTTC
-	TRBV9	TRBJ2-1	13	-	CASSGGHYNEQFF	TGTGCCAGCAGCGGGGGACATTACAATGAGCAGTTCTTC
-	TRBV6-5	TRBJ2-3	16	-	CASSYGTGEGSDTQYF	TGTGCCAGCAGTTACGGTACAGGGGAGGGATCAGATACGCAGTATTTT
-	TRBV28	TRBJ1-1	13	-	CASSLTAITEAFF	TGTGCCAGCAGTTTAACAGCGATCACTGAAGCTTTCTTT
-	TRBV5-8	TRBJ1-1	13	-	CASSLVRGTEAFF	TGTGCCAGCAGCTTGGTTAGGGGCACTGAAGCTTTCTTT
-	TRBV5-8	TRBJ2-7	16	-	CASSAGTSTIPYEQYF	TGTGCCAGCAGCGCCGGGACATCCACTATTCCCTACGAGCAGTACTTC
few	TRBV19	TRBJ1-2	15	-	CASTPTWALIGGYTF	TGTGCCAGCACTCCGACATGGGCTCTAATTGGTGGCTACACCTTC
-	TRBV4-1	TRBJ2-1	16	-	CASSQGTGGGGAEQFF	TGCGCCAGCAGCCAAGGCACAGGGGGGGGTGGGGCTGAGCAGTTCTTC
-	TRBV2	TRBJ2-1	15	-	CASSNQARAYNEQFF	TGTGCCAGCTCCAACCAGGCTCGGGCCTACAATGAGCAGTTCTTC